The 7 T cell receptor beta chains in this list originate from one sample, sequenced in a study of tumor and adjacent non-tumor tissue in lung cancer. RNA was extracted from bulk tissue without any cell sorting. More than 3 cm separated this lung sample from the edge of the tumor. Three rounds of nested PCR, following a modified ARM-PCR protocol, produced the TCRbeta library. TCRdb itself ran the multiplex PCR reads through MiXCR, one entry per CDR3 protein. The sample contains around 60,000 distinct CDR3 sequences, about 56% of which appear only once. The sample taken for sequencing was distant non-tumor lung tissue. Receptor source: a man between 65 and 80 years old with non-small cell lung cancer.

Regarding this clonotype: The CDR3 end shows no conserved phenylalanine or tryptophan, and so a read error is likely. Because the CDR3's place on the DNA is in doubt, the DNA is left out and the CDR3 is given as listed by TCRdb. V gene TRBV30 combines with J gene TRBJ1-2; the D segment call TRBD1 is taken from the table without a DNA check. Per the germline V gene, CDR1 is GTSNPN and CDR2 is SVGIG (reference sequence). The CDR3 extends over 14 residues, inclusive of both ends. CDR3 sequence reads: CAWSQVDSSYGYSL.

This clonotype was observed a few times. This may stem from a read error, because a much larger clone lies one nucleotide away. The V call is TRBV29-1, the J call TRBJ2-7; D not certain. CDR1 and CDR2 (germline): SQVTM, ANQGSEA. CDR3 length: 12 amino acids. Between the trimmed V and J ends, which lost 2 bases and 7 bases, there was a span of 12 bases. The CDR3 here is CSVEFPTREQYF. CDR3 coding DNA: TGCAGCGTTGAATTCCCAACTCGGGAGCAGTACTTC.

This clonotype came up a few times. The V gene is TRBV7-9, the J gene TRBJ2-3; D gene uncertain. Germline values: CDR1 SEHNR, CDR2 FQNEAQ (reference sequence). The germline V and J ends were trimmed by 11 bases and 1 base, with 13 bases remaining between them. The CDR3 contains 13 residues. The DNA for the CDR3 is TGTGCCTCAACGATGTACCGCACAGATACGCAGTATTTT. Amino acids: CASTMYRTDTQYF.

Concerning this clonotype itself: Given a much more abundant clone one base away, this may be a read error. The chain couples TRBV7-8 to TRBJ2-1; D gene uncertain. Germline V gene lookup returns CDR1 SGHVS and CDR2 FQNEAQ. V was clipped by 5 bases and J by 4 bases, with 30 bases between them. The CDR3 consists of 20 residues. The CDR3: CASSLPFRQAPPERYNEQFF. DNA for the CDR3: TGTGCCAGCAGCCTCCCCTTCAGGCAGGCCCCACCTGAGAGGTACAATGAGCAGTTCTTC.

About this clonotype: Since a much larger clone is just one base distant, this may be a read error. The rearrangement uses TRBV6-6 and TRBJ2-7; TRBD2 matches at 7 bases. The V gene's germline CDR1 is MNHNY and CDR2 SVGAGI (reference sequence). J was trimmed by 12 bases and V by 5 bases; bases with no gene match: 22. This CDR3 is built from 16 residues. Here the CDR3 DNA reads TGTGCCAGCAGTATCGGCCCGCCTAGCGGATCTACGATGCTGTACTTC. As protein: CASSIGPPSGSTMLYF.

Points on this clonotype: One end of the junction does not line up with germline, which may come from a read error. J is TRBJ1-2 and V is TRBV7-9; TRBD1 agrees at 12 bases. The CDR3 contains 14 residues. The germline V gene has CDR1 SEHNR and CDR2 FQNEAQ (reference sequence). CDR3 residues: CVSSTGQGAAGYTF. The CDR3 nucleotides read TGTGTCAGCAGCACGGGACAGGGGGCCGCGGGCTACACCTTC. The full variable domain, completed using reference TRBV7-9 and TRBJ1-2, is DTGVSQNPRHKITKRGQNVTFRCDPISEHNRLYWYRQTLGQGPEFLTYFQNEAQLEKSRLLSDRFSAERPKGSFSTLEIQRTEQGDSAMYLCVSSTGQGAAGYTFGSGTRLTVV.

Details on this clonotype: The CDR3 ends on some other residue instead of the conserved phenylalanine or tryptophan, so this is likely a read error. Because the CDR3's place on the DNA is in doubt, the DNA is left out and the CDR3 is given as listed by TCRdb. V and J are TRBV10-3 and TRBJ2-7; the table's D gene call, TRBD2, was not cross checked with the DNA. Per germline, CDR1 ENHRY and CDR2 SYGVKD. The CDR3 numbers 13 amino acids, ends counted. This CDR3 is CATGTSGPYEHYL.